This section outlines one T cell receptor (beta chain) sequence together with its context. Its antigen is unknown. The sample is drawn from a study of cytomegalovirus exposure and HLA in healthy donors. Study background: The roughly 130 validation repertoires were reported in a later analysis to have been generated on the same platform as the roughly 670 first-cohort repertoires.

Study-level results: It was 164 TCR beta chains that were listed as cytomegalovirus-associated. Cytomegalovirus status, reportedly, was diagnosed with high specificity and sensitivity by the classifier.

Germline V gene lookup returns CDR1 MNHEY and CDR2 SVGAGI. CDR3 length equals 14 residues. V was shortened by 6 bases and J by 2 bases, with 13 bases between the two germline ends. The validation cohort, a group of 120 subjects, included the donors and was separate from the approximately 660-subject first cohort. TCRdb's table, derived via immunoSEQ multiplex PCR, lists solely in-frame clones and lacks some. The sample yields about 160,000 clones, roughly 90% seen once. The sequenced sample was PBMCs. The TCR comes from a woman between 18 and 30 years old in good health and CMV-seropositive. The rearrangement joins TRBV6-5 to TRBJ1-2; a possible D gene is TRBD1 (6 bases). CDR3 nucleotide sequence: TGTGCCAGCAGCCTCTCAGGGACAAACTATGGCTACACCTTC. Translating gives CASSLSGTNYGYTF.